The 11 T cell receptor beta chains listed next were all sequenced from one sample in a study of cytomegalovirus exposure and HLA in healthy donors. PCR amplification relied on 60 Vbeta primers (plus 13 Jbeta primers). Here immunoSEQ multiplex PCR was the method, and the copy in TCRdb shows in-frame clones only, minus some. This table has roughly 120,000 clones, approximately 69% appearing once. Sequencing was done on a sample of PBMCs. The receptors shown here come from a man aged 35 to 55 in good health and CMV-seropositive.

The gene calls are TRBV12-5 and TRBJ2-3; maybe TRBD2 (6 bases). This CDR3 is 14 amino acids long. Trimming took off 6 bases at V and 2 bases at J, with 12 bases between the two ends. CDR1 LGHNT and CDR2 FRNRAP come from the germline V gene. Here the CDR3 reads CASGAGSLTDTQYF. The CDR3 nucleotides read TGTGCTAGTGGAGCGGGCTCTCTCACAGATACGCAGTATTTT.

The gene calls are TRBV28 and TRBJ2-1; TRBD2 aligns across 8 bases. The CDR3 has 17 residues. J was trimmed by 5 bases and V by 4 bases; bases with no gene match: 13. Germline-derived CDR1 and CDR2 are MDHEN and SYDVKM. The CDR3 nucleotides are TGTGCCAGCAGTTATGACGGGGGGGCCCGACTAAACAATGAGCAGTTCTTC. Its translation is CASSYDGGARLNNEQFF.

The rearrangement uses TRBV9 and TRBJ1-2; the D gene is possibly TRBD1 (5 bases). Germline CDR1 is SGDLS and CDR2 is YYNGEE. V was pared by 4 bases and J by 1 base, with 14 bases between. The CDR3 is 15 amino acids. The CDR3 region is CASSSGGVHNYGYTF. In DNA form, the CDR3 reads TGTGCCAGCAGCTCCGGGGGGGTCCATAACTATGGCTACACCTTC.

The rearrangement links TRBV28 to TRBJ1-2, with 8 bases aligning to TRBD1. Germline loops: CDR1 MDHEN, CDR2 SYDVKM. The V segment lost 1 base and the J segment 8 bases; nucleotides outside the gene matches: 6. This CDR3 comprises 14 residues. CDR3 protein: CASSLYQDREGYTF. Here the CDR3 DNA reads TGTGCCAGCAGTTTATATCAGGACAGGGAAGGCTACACCTTC.

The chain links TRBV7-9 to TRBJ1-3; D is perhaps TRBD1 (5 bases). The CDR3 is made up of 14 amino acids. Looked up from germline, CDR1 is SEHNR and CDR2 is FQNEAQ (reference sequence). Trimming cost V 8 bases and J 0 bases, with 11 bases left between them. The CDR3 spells CASPGGSSGNTIYF. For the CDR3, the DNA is TGTGCCAGCCCCGGGGGGAGCTCTGGAAACACCATATATTTT.

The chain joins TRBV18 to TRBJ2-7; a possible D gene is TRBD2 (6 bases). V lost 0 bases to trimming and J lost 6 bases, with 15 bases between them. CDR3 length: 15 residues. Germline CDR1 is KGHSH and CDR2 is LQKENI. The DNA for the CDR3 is TGTGCCAGCTCACCACCGTTCGGGGGTGCGCCCGAGCAGTACTTC. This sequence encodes CASSPPFGGAPEQYF.

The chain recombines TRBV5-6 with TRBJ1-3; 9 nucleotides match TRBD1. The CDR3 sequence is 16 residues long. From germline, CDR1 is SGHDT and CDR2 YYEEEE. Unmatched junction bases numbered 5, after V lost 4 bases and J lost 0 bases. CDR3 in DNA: TGTGCCAGCAGCCCGGGACAGGGTGGCTCTGGAAACACCATATATTTT. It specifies CASSPGQGGSGNTIYF. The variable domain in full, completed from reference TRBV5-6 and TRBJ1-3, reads DAGVTQSPTHLIKTRGQQVTLRCSPKSGHDTVSWYQQALGQGPQFIFQYYEEEERQRGNFPDRFSGHQFPNYSSELNVNALLLGDSALYLCASSPGQGGSGNTIYFGEGSWLTVV.

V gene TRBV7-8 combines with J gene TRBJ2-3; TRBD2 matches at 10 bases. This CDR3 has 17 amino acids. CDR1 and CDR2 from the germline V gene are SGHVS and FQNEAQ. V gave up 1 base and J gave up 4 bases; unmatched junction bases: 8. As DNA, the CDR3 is TGTGCCAGCAGCTTAGGTCTAGCGGGAGTCTACTCAGATACGCAGTATTTT. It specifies CASSLGLAGVYSDTQYF.

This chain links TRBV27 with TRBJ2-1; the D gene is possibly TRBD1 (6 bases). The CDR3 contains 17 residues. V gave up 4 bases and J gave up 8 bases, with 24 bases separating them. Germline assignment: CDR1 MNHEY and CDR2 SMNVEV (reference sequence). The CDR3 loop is CASSSLASRDTQDEQFF. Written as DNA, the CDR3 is TGTGCCAGCAGTTCCCTGGCCTCCCGGGACACCCAGGATGAGCAGTTCTTC.

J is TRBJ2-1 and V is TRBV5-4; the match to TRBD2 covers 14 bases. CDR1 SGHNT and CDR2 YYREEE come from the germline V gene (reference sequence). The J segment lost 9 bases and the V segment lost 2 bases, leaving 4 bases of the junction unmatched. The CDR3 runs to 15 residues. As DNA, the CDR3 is TGTGCCAGCAGCTTTGGAGGACTAGCGGGGGGTGAGCAGTTCTTC. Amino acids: CASSFGGLAGGEQFF.

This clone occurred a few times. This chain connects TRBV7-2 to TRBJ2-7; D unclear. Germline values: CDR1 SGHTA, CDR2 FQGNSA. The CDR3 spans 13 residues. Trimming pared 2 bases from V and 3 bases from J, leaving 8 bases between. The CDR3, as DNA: TGTGCCAGCAGCTTACCTATCATCTACGAGCAGTACTTC. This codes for CASSLPIIYEQYF.